The 32 T cell receptor beta chains given below trace back to one sample, sequenced in a study of cytomegalovirus exposure and HLA in healthy donors. 13 Jbeta primers and 60 Vbeta primers were used for the PCR. The method was immunoSEQ multiplex PCR; TCRdb's version includes in-frame clones alone and lacks a portion of them. The sample gives roughly 160,000 clones, around 88% of which show up once; more than 0.7% is in the top ten. The sequenced material came from PBMCs. Every receptor here comes from a woman aged 25 to 39 in good health and CMV-seronegative.

The chain joins TRBV2 to TRBJ2-6; D remains unclear. V was trimmed by 6 bases and J by 0 bases, leaving 9 bases between them. Germline V CDR1 and CDR2: SNHLY, FYNNEI. The CDR3 totals 15 residues. CDR3 sequence: CASRTQSSGANVLTF. Here the CDR3 DNA reads TGTGCCAGCAGAACACAGTCCTCTGGGGCCAACGTCCTGACTTTC.

The rearrangement links TRBV5-4 to TRBJ1-2, with D perhaps TRBD1 (6 bases). The CDR3 is 15 amino acids. Trimming left V 0 bases short and J 8 bases short, with 17 bases between. CDR1 is SGHNT and CDR2 is YYREEE in the germline V gene (reference sequence). Here the CDR3 DNA reads TGTGCCAGCAGCTTGGGACAGGCGAGGGTCGGGGGCTACACCTTC. Protein product: CASSLGQARVGGYTF.

This clone came up a few times. V usage is TRBV6-4 and J usage is TRBJ1-1; no clear D. The ends were cut back, 4 bases at V and 3 bases at J, with 12 bases in the middle. CDR3 length: 14 residues. Germline assignment: CDR1 MRHNA and CDR2 SNTAGT. The CDR3 DNA is TGTGCCAGCAGTGTCGATCCGGCGGACACTGAAGCTTTCTTT. It translates to CASSVDPADTEAFF.

This chain joins TRBV4-1 and TRBJ2-7, with 10 bases that match TRBD2. Trimming took 10 bases from V and 4 from J; bases not matched to a gene: 4. The CDR3 consists of 12 residues. Per the germline V gene, CDR1 is MGHRA and CDR2 is YSYEKL. The CDR3 nucleotides are TGCGCCACCGGGACTAGCGCTTACGAGCAGTACTTC. Translated, it gives CATGTSAYEQYF.

The chain recombines TRBV2 with TRBJ1-6, with 7 bases aligning to TRBD1. V was clipped by 5 bases and J by 7 bases; unmatched bases: 11. CDR3 size: 16 residues. Germline CDR1 is SNHLY and CDR2 is FYNNEI. The CDR3, as DNA: TGTGCCAGCAGTTCGTTCGATGACAGGGTCAATTCACCCCTCCACTTT. This sequence encodes CASSSFDDRVNSPLHF. Combining the CDR3 with reference TRBV2 and TRBJ1-6 gives the whole variable domain EPEVTQTPSHQVTQMGQEVILRCVPISNHLYFYWYRQILGQKVEFLVSFYNNEISEKSEIFDDQFSVERPDGSNFTLKIRSTKLEDSAMYFCASSSFDDRVNSPLHFGNGTRLTVT.

The chain's CDR3 is CASSVELAGGASEQFF. DNA for the CDR3: TGTGCCAGCAGCGTAGAACTAGCGGGAGGAGCGTCCGAGCAGTTCTTC. V usage is TRBV9 and J usage is TRBJ2-1; 12 bases line up with TRBD2. The V and J ends lost 0 bases and 10 bases, in that order; junction bases with no gene match: 8. This CDR3 has 16 amino acids. The germline gives CDR1 SGDLS, CDR2 YYNGEE.

V gene TRBV27 combines with J gene TRBJ1-5; TRBD1 matches 12 bases. The J segment lost 5 bases and the V segment lost 5 bases, leaving 7 bases of the junction unmatched. Germline values: CDR1 MNHEY, CDR2 SMNVEV (reference sequence). The CDR3 totals 16 residues. For the CDR3, the DNA is TGTGCCAGCAGTCCAGGGACAGGGGGCCTCTATCAGCCCCAGCATTTT. As protein: CASSPGTGGLYQPQHF.

The chain employs TRBV7-2 and TRBJ1-1; D perhaps matches TRBD1 (5 bases). V shed 5 bases and J shed 1 base, with 8 bases lying between them. The germline CDR1 and CDR2 sequences are SGHTA and FQGNSA. The CDR3 has 13 residues. Written as DNA, the CDR3 is TGTGCCAGCAGCCCAACAGGGAACACTGAAGCTTTCTTT. It specifies CASSPTGNTEAFF.

This clone is a singleton in its sample. The chain combines TRBV28 with TRBJ1-1; TRBD1 agrees at 9 bases. The V gene end was trimmed by 6 bases and the J gene end by 6 bases; junction bases not matched to a gene: 8. The CDR3 loop spans 14 amino acids. Germline CDR1 reads MDHEN; CDR2 reads SYDVKM. Written as DNA, the CDR3 is TGTGCCAGCAGAAACGACAGGGGGATGGCTGAAGCTTTCTTT. Its protein product is CASRNDRGMAEAFF.

This chain joins TRBV6-1 and TRBJ2-5; D not resolved. The CDR3 totals 14 residues. The V end was cut by 4 bases, the J end by 4 bases, with 13 bases between. CDR1 is MNHNS, CDR2 SASEGT, per germline. Written as DNA, the CDR3 is TGTGCCAGCAGTGGTACCTTGTGGGCAGAGACCCAGTACTTC. It yields the protein CASSGTLWAETQYF.

The genes are TRBV18 and TRBJ1-6, with D hard to call. The CDR3 is made up of 13 amino acids. Germline CDR1 is KGHSH and CDR2 is LQKENI. V dropped 6 bases and J dropped 8 bases, with 11 bases sitting between them. For the CDR3, the DNA is TGTGCCAGCTCGCCTTCGGTGGATTCACCCCTCCACTTT. Translated, it gives CASSPSVDSPLHF.

J is TRBJ2-5 and V is TRBV29-1, with a tentative D call TRBD2 (6 bases). V shed 5 bases and J shed 5 bases, with 18 bases lying between them. The length of the CDR3 is 14 residues. Germline CDR1 is SQVTM and CDR2 is ANQGSEA. This chain's CDR3 is CSVQRVAVPETQYF. The CDR3 DNA follows: TGCAGCGTTCAGCGGGTAGCGGTTCCGGAGACCCAGTACTTC.

The rearrangement links TRBV19 to TRBJ2-1, with TRBD1 as a possible D gene (7 bases). The germline gives CDR1 LNHDA, CDR2 SQIVND (reference sequence). This CDR3 is 15 amino acids long. Trimming took 10 bases from V and 7 from J, leaving 23 bases between them. Here the CDR3 DNA reads TGTGCCACCCAACCTCCAGGGGGGCAAGCGAATGAGCAGTTCTTC. It specifies CATQPPGGQANEQFF.

The chain joins TRBV27 to TRBJ1-2; tentatively, D is TRBD1 (5 bases). The germline V and J ends were trimmed by 5 bases and 4 bases, with 8 bases remaining between them. Germline values: CDR1 MNHEY, CDR2 SMNVEV (reference sequence). CDR3 length: 12 residues. CDR3 protein: CASSQGGYGYTF. The CDR3 DNA reads as TGTGCCAGCAGTCAGGGCGGCTATGGCTACACCTTC.

Points on this clone: A read error is likely, as this CDR3 ends without the conserved phenylalanine or tryptophan. Because the CDR3's place on the DNA is in doubt, the DNA is left out and the CDR3 is given as listed by TCRdb. The chain has TRBV28 and TRBJ1-3; whether TRBD1, the table's D call, matches the DNA was not checked. The CDR3 spans 15 amino acids, including both terminal residues. Germline V CDR1 and CDR2: MDHEN, SYDVKM. The CDR3: CASSPDSRTGSDPRL.

The CDR3 bases are TGTGCCAGCAGCTTAATCGCGGGGCTAGGGAACAATGAGCAGTTCTTC. It yields the protein CASSLIAGLGNNEQFF. This rearrangement joins TRBV7-2 to TRBJ2-1, with D perhaps TRBD2 (6 bases). V was shortened by 2 bases and J by 5 bases, with 16 bases between the two germline ends. Germline CDR1 is SGHTA and CDR2 is FQGNSA. This CDR3 comprises 16 residues.

This rearrangement joins TRBV7-9 to TRBJ1-2, with D possibly matching TRBD1 (6 bases). Germline assignment: CDR1 SEHNR and CDR2 FQNEAQ (reference sequence). This CDR3 comprises 13 residues. Trimming pared 5 bases from V and 6 bases from J, leaving 13 bases between. The CDR3 bases are TGTGCCAGCAGCCTTTACAGGGATGATGGCTACACCTTC. Protein product: CASSLYRDDGYTF.

The chain has TRBV6-5 and TRBJ1-5; the D gene is possibly TRBD1 (5 bases). The V end was cut by 4 bases, the J end by 0 bases, with 13 bases between. The CDR3 spans 16 residues. Germline values: CDR1 MNHEY, CDR2 SVGAGI. DNA for the CDR3: TGTGCCAGCAGTTGGCGTGGGGGGGGTAGCAATCAGCCCCAGCATTTT. Its protein is CASSWRGGGSNQPQHF.

This chain uses TRBV12-5 with TRBJ2-1, with no clear D. Deletions cut 1 base from V and 0 bases from J, with 7 bases between. CDR1 and CDR2 from the germline V gene are LGHNT and FRNRAP. The length of the CDR3 is 15 residues. The DNA for the CDR3 is TGTGCTAGTGGTTTGGGGAGTCTCTCCTACAATGAGCAGTTCTTC. Its protein product is CASGLGSLSYNEQFF. Variable domain in full (rest from reference TRBV12-5 and TRBJ2-1): DARVTQTPRHKVTEMGQEVTMRCQPILGHNTVFWYRQTMMQGLELLAYFRNRAPLDDSGMPKDRFSAEMPDATLATLKIQPSEPRDSAVYFCASGLGSLSYNEQFFGPGTRLTVL.

This chain uses TRBV9 with TRBJ1-2; D is uncertain. The CDR3 spans 13 residues. Germline CDR1 is SGDLS and CDR2 is YYNGEE. Trimming cost V 0 bases and J 8 bases, with 11 bases left between them. The CDR3 coding sequence is TGTGCCAGCAGCGTAGTAGGAGGGATAGGCTACACCTTC. Translated, it gives CASSVVGGIGYTF.

CDR3 coding DNA: TGTGCCAGCAGCTGGCGGGCGAGGAGTAGCACAGATACGCAGTATTTT. It yields the protein CASSWRARSSTDTQYF. The V and J genes are TRBV5-6 and TRBJ2-3; D is possibly TRBD2 (5 bases). The V gene's germline CDR1 is SGHDT and CDR2 YYEEEE. CDR3 length: 16 amino acids. The germline V and J ends were trimmed by 3 bases and 0 bases, with 14 bases remaining between them.

This chain connects TRBV25-1 to TRBJ1-6; 11 bases map to TRBD1. V was pared by 6 bases and J by 14 bases, with 12 bases of the junction left unmatched. The germline V gene has CDR1 MGHDK and CDR2 SYGVNS. This CDR3 contains 15 residues. DNA for the CDR3: TGTGCCAGCAGCGGGGACAGGGGGAGCGCAAGGGCCCTCCACTTT. It encodes CASSGDRGSARALHF.

V gene TRBV2 combines with J gene TRBJ1-1; 7 positions match TRBD1. The germline gives CDR1 SNHLY, CDR2 FYNNEI. The CDR3 totals 21 residues. V lost 6 bases, J lost 1 base, and 26 bases stayed unmatched. The CDR3 here is CASRETGVRSTNWSGNTEAFF. CDR3 coding DNA: TGTGCCAGCAGGGAAACAGGGGTGAGATCAACCAACTGGTCGGGGAACACTGAAGCTTTCTTT. The full variable domain, its missing parts supplied by reference TRBV2 and TRBJ1-1, is EPEVTQTPSHQVTQMGQEVILRCVPISNHLYFYWYRQILGQKVEFLVSFYNNEISEKSEIFDDQFSVERPDGSNFTLKIRSTKLEDSAMYFCASRETGVRSTNWSGNTEAFFGQGTRLTVV.

The genes are TRBV10-1 and TRBJ1-1; TRBD1 matches at 9 bases. The V gene end was trimmed by 5 bases and the J gene end by 11 bases; junction bases not matched to a gene: 6. This CDR3 spans 12 amino acids. The V gene's germline CDR1 is WNHNN and CDR2 SYGVQD (reference sequence). The DNA of the CDR3 is TGCGCCAGCAGTCCCGGACAGGGGTTGGCTTTCTTT. It encodes CASSPGQGLAFF.

The chain couples TRBV29-1 to TRBJ2-7, with 10 positions matching TRBD1. The CDR3 runs 12 residues. V dropped 7 bases and J dropped 5; count of bases not matched to a gene: 5. Germline values: CDR1 SQVTM, CDR2 ANQGSEA. CDR3 amino acids: CSAGTGVDEQYF. CDR3 bases: TGCAGCGCTGGGACAGGGGTCGACGAGCAGTACTTC.

The CDR3 is CSVGAGGGQETQYF. In DNA, the CDR3 is TGCAGCGTTGGTGCGGGAGGGGGGCAAGAGACCCAGTACTTC. The chain employs TRBV29-1 and TRBJ2-5, with 9 bases aligning to TRBD2. Germline assignment: CDR1 SQVTM and CDR2 ANQGSEA. The CDR3 has 14 residues. Germline trimming cut 4 bases from V and 2 bases from J; bases unmatched to any gene: 5.

The chain carries TRBV12-5 and TRBJ1-2; 8 positions match TRBD1. Trimming took 6 bases from V and 7 from J; bases not matched to a gene: 10. The CDR3 totals 14 residues. The germline V gene encodes CDR1 LGHNT and CDR2 FRNRAP. The CDR3 DNA follows: TGTGCTAGTGGCCTGGACAGGGCTTTGAGTGGCTACACCTTC. This encodes CASGLDRALSGYTF. The full variable domain, in which reference TRBV12-5 and TRBJ1-2 provide the parts outside the CDR3, is DARVTQTPRHKVTEMGQEVTMRCQPILGHNTVFWYRQTMMQGLELLAYFRNRAPLDDSGMPKDRFSAEMPDATLATLKIQPSEPRDSAVYFCASGLDRALSGYTFGSGTRLTVV.

The chain joins TRBV4-1 to TRBJ2-5; 7 nucleotides align to TRBD1. The CDR3 contains 17 residues. V was pared by 5 bases and J by 5 bases, with 17 bases of the junction left unmatched. The germline gives CDR1 MGHRA, CDR2 YSYEKL. CDR3 residues: CASSSPPGEGARETQYF. CDR3 bases: TGCGCCAGCAGCTCCCCCCCTGGCGAGGGGGCGAGGGAGACCCAGTACTTC.

The chain is built from TRBV18 and TRBJ1-1; D unresolved. Germline V gene lookup returns CDR1 KGHSH and CDR2 LQKENI. The germline V and J ends were trimmed by 1 base and 4 bases, with 7 bases remaining between them. The CDR3 totals 13 residues. The CDR3 spells CASSPRQATEAFF. The CDR3 region has the DNA TGTGCCAGCTCACCACGCCAGGCCACTGAAGCTTTCTTT.

V is TRBV15 and J is TRBJ2-5; TRBD2 matches at 9 bases. This CDR3 spans 17 amino acids. Germline-derived CDR1 and CDR2 are LNHNV and YYDKDF (reference sequence). V lost 1 base to trimming and J lost 2 bases; unmatched junction nucleotides: 8. The chain's CDR3 is CATSRVQVAGGQETQYF. CDR3 bases: TGTGCCACCAGCAGAGTCCAGGTGGCGGGGGGGCAAGAGACCCAGTACTTC.

The CDR3 sequence is CASSTLGSGLQETQYF. The DNA for the CDR3 is TGTGCCAGTAGTACCCTGGGTAGCGGACTCCAAGAGACCCAGTACTTC. The rearrangement links TRBV19 to TRBJ2-5; weak D call: TRBD2 (6 bases). CDR3 size: 16 residues. V was shortened by 4 bases and J by 1 base, with 16 bases between the two germline ends. CDR1 and CDR2 from the germline V gene are LNHDA and SQIVND (reference sequence).

The rearrangement joins TRBV6-1 to TRBJ1-4, with D possibly being TRBD1 (6 bases). The CDR3 sequence is 17 residues long. Deletions cut 0 bases from V and 7 bases from J, with 18 bases between. The germline CDR1 and CDR2 sequences are MNHNS and SASEGT. CDR3 nucleotide sequence: TGTGCCAGCAGTGAAGCGACGGGGGGGGCATCGGGTGAAAAACTGTTTTTT. It encodes CASSEATGGASGEKLFF.